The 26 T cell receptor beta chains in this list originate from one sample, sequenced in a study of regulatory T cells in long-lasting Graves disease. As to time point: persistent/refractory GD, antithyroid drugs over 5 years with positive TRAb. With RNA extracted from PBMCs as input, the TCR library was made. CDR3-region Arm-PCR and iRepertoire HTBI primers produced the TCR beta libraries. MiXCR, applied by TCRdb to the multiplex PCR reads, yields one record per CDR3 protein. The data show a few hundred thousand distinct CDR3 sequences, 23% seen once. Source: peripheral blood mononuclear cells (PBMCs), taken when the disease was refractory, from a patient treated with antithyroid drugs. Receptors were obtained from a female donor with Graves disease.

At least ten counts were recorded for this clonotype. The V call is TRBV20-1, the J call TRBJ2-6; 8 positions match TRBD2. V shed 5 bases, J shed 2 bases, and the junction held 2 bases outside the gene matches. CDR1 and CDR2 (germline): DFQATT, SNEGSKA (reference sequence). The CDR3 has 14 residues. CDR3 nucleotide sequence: TGCAGTGCTGGAGCGGGAGCTGGGGCCAACGTCCTGACTTTC. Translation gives CSAGAGAGANVLTF.

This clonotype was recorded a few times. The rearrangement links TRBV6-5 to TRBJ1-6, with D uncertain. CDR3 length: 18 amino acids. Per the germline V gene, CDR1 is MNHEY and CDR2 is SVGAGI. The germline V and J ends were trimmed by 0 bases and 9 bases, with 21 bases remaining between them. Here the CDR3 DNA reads TGTGCCAGCAGTTACTCGTTGAGGGAACGAGGGATAATTTCACCCCTCCACTTT. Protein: CASSYSLRERGIISPLHF.

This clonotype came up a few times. The CDR3: CASSESKAGVNTGELFF. CDR3 sequence (DNA): TGTGCCAGCAGTGAGAGTAAGGCAGGGGTGAACACCGGGGAGCTGTTTTTT. V and J are TRBV2 and TRBJ2-2; weak D call: TRBD1 (6 bases). Germline V gene sequence: CDR1 SNHLY, CDR2 FYNNEI. The V and J ends lost 3 bases and 1 base respectively, with 15 bases between them. The CDR3 runs to 17 residues.

The CDR3 nucleotides read TGTGCCAGCTCACTCATTTCGAGGACTAGCTCAGAGACCCAGTACTTC. Encoded protein: CASSLISRTSSETQYF. This chain joins TRBV18 and TRBJ2-5; 8 positions agree with TRBD2. The ends lost 4 bases at V and 4 bases at J; junction bases unmatched: 11. The CDR3 contains 16 residues. Germline loops: CDR1 KGHSH, CDR2 LQKENI. Variable domain in full (rest from reference TRBV18 and TRBJ2-5): NAGVMQNPRHLVRRRGQEARLRCSPMKGHSHVYWYRQLPEEGLKFMVYLQKENIIDESGMPKERFSAEFPKEGPSILRIQQVVRGDSAAYFCASSLISRTSSETQYFGPGTRLLVL.

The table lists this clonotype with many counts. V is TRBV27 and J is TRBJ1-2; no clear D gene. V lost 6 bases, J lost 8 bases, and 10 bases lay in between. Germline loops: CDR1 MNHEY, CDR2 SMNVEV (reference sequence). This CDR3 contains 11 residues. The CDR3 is CASRANRGYTF. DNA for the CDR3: TGTGCCAGCAGGGCGAACCGGGGCTACACCTTC.

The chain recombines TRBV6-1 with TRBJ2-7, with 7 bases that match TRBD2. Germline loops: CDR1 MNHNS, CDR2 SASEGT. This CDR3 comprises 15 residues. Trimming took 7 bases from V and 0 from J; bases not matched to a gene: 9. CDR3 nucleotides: TGTGCCAGCACCCAGCGGGGAGAAGTCTCCTACGAGCAGTACTTC. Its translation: CASTQRGEVSYEQYF.

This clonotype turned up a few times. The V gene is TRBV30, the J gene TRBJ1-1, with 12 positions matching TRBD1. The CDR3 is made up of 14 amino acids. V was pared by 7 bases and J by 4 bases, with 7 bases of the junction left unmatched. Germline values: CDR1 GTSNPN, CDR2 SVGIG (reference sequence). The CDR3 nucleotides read TGTGCCTCCAACCGGGACAGGGGGCTCACTGAAGCTTTCTTT. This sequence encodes CASNRDRGLTEAFF.

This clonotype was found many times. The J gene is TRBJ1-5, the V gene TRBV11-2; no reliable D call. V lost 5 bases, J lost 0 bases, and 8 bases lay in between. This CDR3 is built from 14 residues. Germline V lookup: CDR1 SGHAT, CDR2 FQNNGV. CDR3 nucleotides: TGTGCCAGCAGCACCCACCCTAGCAATCAGCCCCAGCATTTT. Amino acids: CASSTHPSNQPQHF.

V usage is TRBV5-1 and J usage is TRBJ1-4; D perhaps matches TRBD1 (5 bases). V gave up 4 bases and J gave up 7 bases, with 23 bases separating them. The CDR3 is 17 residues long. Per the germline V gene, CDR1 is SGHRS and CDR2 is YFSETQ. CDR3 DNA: TGCGCCAGCAGCCAAGGCCTAGGGGAGGGCCTAGGTGAAAAACTGTTTTTT. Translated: CASSQGLGEGLGEKLFF.

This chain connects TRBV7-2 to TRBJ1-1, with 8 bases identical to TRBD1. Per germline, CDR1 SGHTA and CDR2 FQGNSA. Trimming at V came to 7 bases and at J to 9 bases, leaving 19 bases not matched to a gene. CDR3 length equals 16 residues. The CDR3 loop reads CASTPGQAAVGGKAFF. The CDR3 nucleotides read TGTGCCAGCACCCCGGGACAGGCGGCAGTCGGCGGGAAAGCTTTCTTT.

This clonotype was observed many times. The CDR3 region is CSAREPPTGGAETQYF. In nucleotides, the CDR3 is TGCAGTGCTAGAGAGCCCCCCACAGGGGGAGCAGAGACCCAGTACTTC. This chain connects TRBV20-1 to TRBJ2-5; 8 bases are shared with TRBD1. J was trimmed by 4 bases and V by 0 bases; bases with no gene match: 10. This CDR3 has 16 amino acids. Per the germline V gene, CDR1 is DFQATT and CDR2 is SNEGSKA (reference sequence).

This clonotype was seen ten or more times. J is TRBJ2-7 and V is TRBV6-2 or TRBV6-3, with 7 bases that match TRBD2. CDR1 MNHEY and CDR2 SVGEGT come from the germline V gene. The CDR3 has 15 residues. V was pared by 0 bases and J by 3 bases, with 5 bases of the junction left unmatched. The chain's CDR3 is CASSYSFGRDYEQYF. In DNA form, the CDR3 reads TGTGCCAGCAGTTACTCTTTTGGGAGGGACTACGAGCAGTACTTC.

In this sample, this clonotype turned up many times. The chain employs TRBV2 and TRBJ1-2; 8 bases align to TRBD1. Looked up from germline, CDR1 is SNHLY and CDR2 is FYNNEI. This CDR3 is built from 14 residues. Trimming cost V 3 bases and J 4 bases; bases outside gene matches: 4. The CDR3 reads CASSETGAAYGYTF. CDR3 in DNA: TGTGCCAGCAGTGAGACAGGGGCCGCCTATGGCTACACCTTC.

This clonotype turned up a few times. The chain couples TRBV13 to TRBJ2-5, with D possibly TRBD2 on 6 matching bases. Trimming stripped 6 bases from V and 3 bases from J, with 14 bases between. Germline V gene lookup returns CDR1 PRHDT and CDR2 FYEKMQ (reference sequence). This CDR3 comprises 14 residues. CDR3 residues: CASRLLRGKETQYF. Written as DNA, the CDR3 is TGTGCCAGCAGATTGTTACGCGGGAAAGAGACCCAGTACTTC.

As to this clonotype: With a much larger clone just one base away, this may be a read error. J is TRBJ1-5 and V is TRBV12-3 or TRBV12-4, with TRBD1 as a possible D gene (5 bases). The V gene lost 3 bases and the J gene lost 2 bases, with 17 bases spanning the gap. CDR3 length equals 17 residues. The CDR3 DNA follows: TGTGCCAGCAGTTTGCTCGCGGGGGGATACGGCAATCAGCCCCAGCATTTT. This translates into CASSLLAGGYGNQPQHF.

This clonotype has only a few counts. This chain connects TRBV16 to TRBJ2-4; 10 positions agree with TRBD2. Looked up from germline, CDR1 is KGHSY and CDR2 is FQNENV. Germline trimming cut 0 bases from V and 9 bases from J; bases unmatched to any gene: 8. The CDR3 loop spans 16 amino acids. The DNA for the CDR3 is TGTGCCAGCAGCCAATCGGGGCCAGCGGGAGGGACCATTCAGTACTTC. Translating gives CASSQSGPAGGTIQYF.

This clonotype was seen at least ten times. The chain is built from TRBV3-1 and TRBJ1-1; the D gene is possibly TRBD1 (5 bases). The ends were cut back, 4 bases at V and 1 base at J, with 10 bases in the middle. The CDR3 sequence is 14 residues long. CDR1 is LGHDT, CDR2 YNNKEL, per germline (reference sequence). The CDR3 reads CASSPPDKNTEAFF. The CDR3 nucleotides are TGTGCCAGCAGCCCACCGGACAAGAACACTGAAGCTTTCTTT.

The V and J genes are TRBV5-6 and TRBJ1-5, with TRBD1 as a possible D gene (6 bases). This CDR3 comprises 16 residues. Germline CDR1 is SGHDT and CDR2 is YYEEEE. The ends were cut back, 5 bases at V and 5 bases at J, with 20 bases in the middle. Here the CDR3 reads CASRSSLVGGYQPQHF. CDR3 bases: TGTGCCAGCAGATCCTCCTTAGTGGGGGGCTATCAGCCCCAGCATTTT.

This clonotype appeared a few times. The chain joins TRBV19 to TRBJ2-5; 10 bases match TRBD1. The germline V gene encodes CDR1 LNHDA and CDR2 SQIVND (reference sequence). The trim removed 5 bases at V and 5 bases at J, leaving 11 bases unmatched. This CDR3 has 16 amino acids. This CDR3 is CASSHGTGDPSETQYF. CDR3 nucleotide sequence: TGTGCCAGTAGTCACGGGACAGGGGATCCGTCGGAGACCCAGTACTTC.

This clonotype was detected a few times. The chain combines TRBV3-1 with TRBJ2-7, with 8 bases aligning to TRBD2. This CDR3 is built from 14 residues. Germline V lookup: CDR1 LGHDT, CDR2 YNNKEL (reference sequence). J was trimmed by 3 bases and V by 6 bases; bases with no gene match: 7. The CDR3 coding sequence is TGTGCCAGCAGTCTGCAGCGGGAGTTCTACGAGCAGTACTTC. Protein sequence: CASSLQREFYEQYF.

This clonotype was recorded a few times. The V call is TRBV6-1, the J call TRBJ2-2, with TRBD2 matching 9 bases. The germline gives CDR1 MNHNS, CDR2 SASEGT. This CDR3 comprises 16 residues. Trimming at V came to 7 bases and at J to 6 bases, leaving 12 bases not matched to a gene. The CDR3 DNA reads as TGTGCCAGCAAAGTAGGAGGACTAGCGATCGCCGGGGAGCTGTTTTTT. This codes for CASKVGGLAIAGELFF.

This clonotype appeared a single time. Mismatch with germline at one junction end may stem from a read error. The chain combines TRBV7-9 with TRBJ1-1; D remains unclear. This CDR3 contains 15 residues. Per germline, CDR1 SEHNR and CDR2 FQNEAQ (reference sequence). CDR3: CASGLDGSYNTEAFF. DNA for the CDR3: TGTGCCAGCGGCTTAGACGGGTCGTACAACACTGAAGCTTTCTTT.

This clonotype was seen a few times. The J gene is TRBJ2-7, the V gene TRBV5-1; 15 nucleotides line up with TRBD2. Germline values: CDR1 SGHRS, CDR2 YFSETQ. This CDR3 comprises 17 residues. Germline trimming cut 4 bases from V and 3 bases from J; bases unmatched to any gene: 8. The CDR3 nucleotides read TGCGCCAGCAGCCCGGGACTAGCGGGAGGACACAGCTACGAGCAGTACTTC. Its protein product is CASSPGLAGGHSYEQYF.

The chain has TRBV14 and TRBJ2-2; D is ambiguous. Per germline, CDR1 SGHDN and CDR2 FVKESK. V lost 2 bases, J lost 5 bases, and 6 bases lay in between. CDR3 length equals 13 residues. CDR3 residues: CASSQRLTGELFF. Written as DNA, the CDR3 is TGTGCCAGCAGCCAAAGACTGACCGGGGAGCTGTTTTTT.

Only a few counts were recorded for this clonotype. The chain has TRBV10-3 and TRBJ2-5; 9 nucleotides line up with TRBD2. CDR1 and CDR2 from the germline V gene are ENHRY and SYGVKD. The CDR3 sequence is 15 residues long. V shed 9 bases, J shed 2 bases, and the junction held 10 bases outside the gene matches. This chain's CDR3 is CAIRGASGTQETQYF. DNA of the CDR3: TGTGCCATTAGGGGGGCTAGCGGGACTCAAGAGACCCAGTACTTC.

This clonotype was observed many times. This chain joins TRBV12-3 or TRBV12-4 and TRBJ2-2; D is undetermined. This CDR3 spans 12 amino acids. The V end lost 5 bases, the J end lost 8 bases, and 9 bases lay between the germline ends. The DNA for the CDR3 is TGTGCCAGCAGTCCCTTAAAGGGGGAGCTGTTTTTT. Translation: CASSPLKGELFF.